This TCR beta chain was documented in a study of blood T cell repertoires in COVID-19. CDR1 is SGHRS, CDR2 YFSETQ, per germline. The J segment lost 12 bases and the V segment lost 3 bases, leaving 15 bases of the junction unmatched. CDR3 length: 15 amino acids. Clones were sequenced by immunoSEQ multiplex PCR, and TCRdb holds only the in-frame ones, with some missing. The table has about 360,000 clones, around 87% seen once; the top ten hold around 2%. Sequences were obtained from PBMCs or T cells enriched from blood (not recorded which). The receptor's source is a man aged 40-55 years in a cohort exposed to, infected with or recovered from COVID-19 (not recorded which). The gene calls are TRBV5-1 and TRBJ2-7; 10 bases match TRBD2. The CDR3 is CASSYGLAVKGTRYF. The CDR3 DNA follows: TGCGCCAGCAGCTACGGACTAGCGGTGAAAGGGACCCGGTACTTC.